This T cell receptor beta chain is from a study of OX40 agonist ivuxolimab in advanced cancers. Germline V lookup: CDR1 ENHRY, CDR2 SYGVKD. With V trimmed by 10 bases and J by 6 bases, 10 bases remained unmatched. The CDR3 is made up of 16 amino acids. Clones were read by immunoSEQ multiplex PCR, and TCRdb kept only the in-frame ones, dropping some. In the table there are roughly 66,000 clones, roughly four fifths of which are singletons. The TCR sequence derives from an adult with an advanced solid tumor such as melanoma, head and neck, liver or kidney cancer. V usage is TRBV10-3 and J usage is TRBJ2-3; 16 bases map to TRBD2. This specimen was CD4+ or CD8+ T cells sorted from blood, taken in a trial of the OX40 agonist ivuxolimab. The CDR3 nucleotides are TGTGCCACCGCCCCGGGACTAGCGGGAGGGCGGGATACGCAGTATTTT. Protein sequence: CATAPGLAGGRDTQYF.